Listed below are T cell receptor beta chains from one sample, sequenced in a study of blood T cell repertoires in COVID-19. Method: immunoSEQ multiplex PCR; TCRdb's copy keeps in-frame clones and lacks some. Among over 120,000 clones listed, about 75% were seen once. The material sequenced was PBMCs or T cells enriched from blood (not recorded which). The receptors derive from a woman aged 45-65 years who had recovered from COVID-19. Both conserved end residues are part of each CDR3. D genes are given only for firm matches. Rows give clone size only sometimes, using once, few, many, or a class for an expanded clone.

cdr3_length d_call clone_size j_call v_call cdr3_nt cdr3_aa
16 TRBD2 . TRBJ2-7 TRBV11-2 TGTGCCAGCAGCCCCTCCCGCGCGGGGGGCTTCTACGAGCAGTACTTC CASSPSRAGGFYEQYF
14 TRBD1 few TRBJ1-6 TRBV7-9 TGTGCCAGCAGCCTCGGACAGGGACGGTCACCCCTCCACTTT CASSLGQGRSPLHF
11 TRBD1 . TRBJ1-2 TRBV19 TGTGCCACTTCTAAACAGGGGGGCTACACCTTC CATSKQGGYTF
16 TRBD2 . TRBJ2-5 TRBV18 TGTGCCAGCTCACCCTTGCGGGGGAACAGAGAAGAGACCCAGTACTTC CASSPLRGNREETQYF
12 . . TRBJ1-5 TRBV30 TGTGCCTGGAGTTTAGATAATCAGCCCCAGCATTTT CAWSLDNQPQHF
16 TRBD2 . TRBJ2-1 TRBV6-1 TGTGCCAGCAGTGGGGCTAGCGGGGTCTCCTACAATGAGCAGTTCTTC CASSGASGVSYNEQFF
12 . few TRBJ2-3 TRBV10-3 TGTGCCATCAGACAGGATGGAGATACGCAGTATTTT CAIRQDGDTQYF
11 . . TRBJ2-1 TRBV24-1 TGTGCCACCACAAACTACAATGAGCAGTTCTTC CATTNYNEQFF
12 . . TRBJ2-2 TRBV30 TGTGCCTGGAGCCCTAGAACCGGGGAGCTGTTTTTT CAWSPRTGELFF
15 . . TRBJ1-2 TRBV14 TGTGCCAGCAGCCAAAACCCCCGGGGATACTATGGCTACACCTTC CASSQNPRGYYGYTF
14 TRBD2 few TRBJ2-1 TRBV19 TGTGCCAGTAGTATAGCGGGAGGGAGCGATGAGCAGTTCTTC CASSIAGGSDEQFF
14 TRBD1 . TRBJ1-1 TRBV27 TGTGCCAGCAGTTTAAGGACAGGGGGGCGCAAAGCTTTCTTT CASSLRTGGRKAFF
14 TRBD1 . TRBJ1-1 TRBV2 TGTGCCAGCACCCAGACAGGGGCGAACACTGAAGCTTTCTTT CASTQTGANTEAFF
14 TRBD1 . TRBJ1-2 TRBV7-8 TGTGCCAGCAGCACACACCCGACAGGGTATGGCTACACCTTC CASSTHPTGYGYTF
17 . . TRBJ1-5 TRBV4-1 TGCGCCAGCAGCCAAGTACCCCAGGGTGGAGGCAATCAGCCCCAGCATTTT CASSQVPQGGGNQPQHF
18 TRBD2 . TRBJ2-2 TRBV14 TGTGCCAGCAGCCAAGACCGAGGACTAGCGGGAAACACCGGGGAGCTGTTTTTT CASSQDRGLAGNTGELFF
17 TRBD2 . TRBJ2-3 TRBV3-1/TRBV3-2 TGTGCCAGCAGCCAAGAATGGAGCGGGACTAGCACAGATACGCAGTATTTT CASSQEWSGTSTDTQYF
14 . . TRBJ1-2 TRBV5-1 TGCGCCAGCGCGCCGGCAGGGTGGGACTATGGCTACACCTTC CASAPAGWDYGYTF
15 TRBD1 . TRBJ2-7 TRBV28 TGTGCCAGCGGGACCCCGGGACAGAGCTCCTACGAGCAGTACTTC CASGTPGQSSYEQYF
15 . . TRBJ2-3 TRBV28 TGTGCCAGCAGTTTACTGCGGGCTACACCAGATACGCAGTATTTT CASSLLRATPDTQYF
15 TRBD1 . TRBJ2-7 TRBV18 TGTGCCAGCTCACCCGGCAGGGGGCGGACCTACGAGCAGTACTTC CASSPGRGRTYEQYF
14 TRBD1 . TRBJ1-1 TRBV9 TGTGCCAGCAGCGTTACAGGGGTGAACACTGAAGCTTTCTTT CASSVTGVNTEAFF
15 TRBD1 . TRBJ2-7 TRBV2 TGTGCCAGCAGCCCAGAGACAGGGGCAACCTACGAGCAGTACTTC CASSPETGATYEQYF
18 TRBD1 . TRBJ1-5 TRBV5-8 TGTGCCAGCAGCCCCGGGACAGGACGACCCGTTGGCAATCAGCCCCAGCATTTT CASSPGTGRPVGNQPQHF
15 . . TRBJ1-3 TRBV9 TGTGCCAGCAGCTCGTCGGGAGTAGCCGGAAACACCATATATTTT CASSSSGVAGNTIYF
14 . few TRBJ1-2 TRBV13 TGTGCCAGCAGCCGACAATCCAGGACAATAGGCTACACCTTC CASSRQSRTIGYTF
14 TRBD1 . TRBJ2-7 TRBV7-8 TGTGCCAGCAGCTTAGACAGGGGCAGGGACGAGCAGTACTTC CASSLDRGRDEQYF
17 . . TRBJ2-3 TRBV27 TGTGCCAGCAGTTCCTGGGGTAGCGGAACTAGCACAGATACGCAGTATTTT CASSSWGSGTSTDTQYF
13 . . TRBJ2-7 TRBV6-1 TGTGCCAGCAGTGAATTTAGCTTCTACGAGCAGTACTTC CASSEFSFYEQYF
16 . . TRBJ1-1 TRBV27 TGTGCCAGCAGTAGGTATGGACTCCCGAGAGATACTGAAGCTTTCTTT CASSRYGLPRDTEAFF
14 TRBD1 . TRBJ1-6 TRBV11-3 TGTGCCAGCAGCCGAGGACAGGGGGCCTCACCCCTCCACTTT CASSRGQGASPLHF
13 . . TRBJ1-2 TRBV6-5 TGTGCCAGCAGTTACTCCACAGGGAATGGCTACACCTTC CASSYSTGNGYTF
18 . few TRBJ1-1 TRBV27 TGTGCCAGCAGGCGGACAGCCAGCCAATTATCAATGAACACTGAAGCTTTCTTT CASRRTASQLSMNTEAFF
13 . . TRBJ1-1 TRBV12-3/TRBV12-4 TGTGCCAGCAGTGGACCCCAGGGATCCGAAGCTTTCTTT CASSGPQGSEAFF
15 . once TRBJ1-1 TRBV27 TGTGCCAGCAGTCCCCAGGGAACAATGAACACTGAAGCTTTCTTT CASSPQGTMNTEAFF
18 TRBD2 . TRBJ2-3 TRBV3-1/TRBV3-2 TGTGCCAGCAGCCCCCGACTAGCGGGGGGTGTTGTTACAGATACGCAGTATTTT CASSPRLAGGVVTDTQYF
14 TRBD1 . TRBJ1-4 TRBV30 TGTGCCTGGCAAACAGGGGTTGGCCATGAAAAACTGTTTTTT CAWQTGVGHEKLFF
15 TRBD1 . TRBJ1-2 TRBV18 TGTGCCAGCTCACCACCCCGACAGGGAACCTATGGCTACACCTTC CASSPPRQGTYGYTF
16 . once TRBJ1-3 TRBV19 TGTGCCAGTAGTATAGAAGGCGGCTCCTCTGGAAACACCATATATTTT CASSIEGGSSGNTIYF
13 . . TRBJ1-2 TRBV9 TGTGCCAGCAGCTCACAGGAGAACTATGGCTACACCTTC CASSSQENYGYTF
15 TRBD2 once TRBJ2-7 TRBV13 TGTGCCAGCAGCTTAGTCGCTAGCGGGGGGTACGAGCAGTACTTC CASSLVASGGYEQYF
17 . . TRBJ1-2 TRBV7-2 TGTGCCACCCGACAACTTACCTGGGATAGCGCCGACTATGGCTACACCTTC CATRQLTWDSADYGYTF